This TCR beta chain was sequenced during a study of immune cell composition in non-small cell lung cancer. Background on the study: Tumours were mainly lung adenocarcinoma or squamous cell carcinoma. Study conclusions and caveats: It was not proven that tumour-reactive clones equal dominant tumour-associated clones. Clones >0.5% enriched in tumour were rarer in adenocarcinoma (roughly 33%) than squamous (around 75%). In adenocarcinoma, maximal tumour-associated clone frequency tracked TIL tumour reactivity.

Normal lung was sampled as far from the tumour as possible, at least 3 cm. CDR1 GTSNPN and CDR2 SVGIG come from the germline V gene (reference sequence). The CDR3 sequence is 11 residues long. Trimming cost V 3 bases and J 10 bases, with 10 bases left between them. About this clone: The target antigen is unknown.

The data were produced by immunoSEQ multiplex PCR, yet TCRdb's version contains in-frame clones alone and is incomplete. The profile shows some 2,500 clones, almost 70% of them singletons. This clonotype was obtained from a human donor with non-small cell lung cancer. This chain uses TRBV30 with TRBJ2-1, with a tentative D call TRBD2 (5 bases). Material: non-adjacent lung tissue. DNA for the CDR3: TGTGCCTGGAGGGACTCCTGGGAGCAGTTCTTC. Residues: CAWRDSWEQFF.